This T cell receptor (beta chain) is from a study of blood T cell repertoires in COVID-19. In the study overall: The United States, Italy and Spain were the sources of the acute and convalescent COVID-19 samples. The cDNA or gDNA used as material had been derived from T cells, B-cell-depleted T cells, or PBMCs.

As processed by the authors: Reference gene primer amplification in the assay estimated nucleated cell counts. Assay: immunoSEQ multiplex PCR; the TCRdb copy retains only in-frame clones and omits some. The V and J calls and the clone size are those of that table, but D and trimming were determined from the DNA. This table has some 120,000 clones, around 80% appearing once. This CDR3 contains 14 residues. Germline V gene sequence: CDR1 MGHRA, CDR2 YSYEKL. Trimming removed 4 bases from V and 2 bases from J, with 11 bases in between. This chain connects TRBV4-1 to TRBJ1-1; D unclear. This clonotype was sampled from a man between 65 and 80 years old with acute or convalescent COVID-19. The sequencing sample was made of peripheral blood. This CDR3 reads CASSLRQPNTEAFF. CDR3 coding DNA: TGCGCCAGCAGCCTTCGACAACCCAACACTGAAGCTTTCTTT.